This TCR beta chain appears in the sequencing data of a study of circulating CD8 cells and anti-PD-1 response in melanoma. The QIAseq Immune Repertoire TCR panel built the libraries from 15 ng of total RNA. TCRdb ran MiXCR on the reads and lists one entry per CDR3 protein. The data contain roughly 860 distinct CDR3 sequences, 7.4% of them singletons. This clonotype was seen once. Sorting of live CD3+CD8+TCRalphabeta+ cells by PD-1 and/or TIGIT gave four subsets. Per germline, CDR1 SGHAT and CDR2 FQNNGV. Trimming cost V 5 bases and J 4 bases, with 14 bases left between them. This CDR3 spans 14 amino acids.

Sequencing used CD8+ T cells from PBMCs, obtained at baseline or after one month of anti-PD-1 therapy (not recorded which). The sequence was collected from a human donor with melanoma. This chain joins TRBV11-2 and TRBJ1-2; perhaps TRBD1 as D (5 bases). DNA for the CDR3: TGTGCCAGCAGCGACGGGGGTCTGAGCTATGGCTACACCTTC. Translation gives CASSDGGLSYGYTF.